The clone carrying this TCR beta chain was detected many times. The antigen remains undetermined. V lost 4 bases and J lost 2, with 26 bases in between. Germline V gene lookup returns CDR1 LNHDA and CDR2 SQIVND (reference sequence). The CDR3 length is 19 residues. TCRdb analysed the reads with MiXCR anew, one entry per CDR3 protein. The data contain approximately 550,000 distinct CDR3 sequences, about 15% of them seen just once; the ten biggest clones take up roughly a quarter. The entry originates in a study of T cell repertoires in cytomegalovirus infection. Study background: Shared public TCR beta signatures pointed to both CMV infection and a matching HLA type.

The study's findings and limits: The study found HLA-C-restricted CMV-specific TCR beta clonotypes dominating the ex vivo response. CMV carriers with the relevant HLA were identified by cumulative public TCR beta family frequency.

Sequencing input: CD8+ T cells from PBMCs. The chain combines TRBV19 with TRBJ1-2, with D tentatively TRBD1 (6 bases). This TCR was recovered from a human donor in good health (CMV status not recorded). Some clones in this sample may be carry-over from other donors' samples. The CDR3 protein is CASSTTIPQGLVDNYGYTF. In nucleotides, the CDR3 is TGTGCCAGTAGTACCACTATACCTCAGGGGCTCGTCGACAACTATGGCTACACCTTC.